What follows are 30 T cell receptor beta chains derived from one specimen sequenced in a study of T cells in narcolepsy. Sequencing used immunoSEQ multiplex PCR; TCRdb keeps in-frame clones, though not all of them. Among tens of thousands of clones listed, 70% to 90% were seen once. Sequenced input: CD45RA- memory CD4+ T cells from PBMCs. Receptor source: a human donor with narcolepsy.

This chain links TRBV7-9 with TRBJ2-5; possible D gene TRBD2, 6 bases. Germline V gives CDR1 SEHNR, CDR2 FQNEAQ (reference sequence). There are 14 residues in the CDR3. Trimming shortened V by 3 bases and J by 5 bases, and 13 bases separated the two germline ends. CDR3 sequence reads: CASSFGGARETQYF. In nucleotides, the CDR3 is TGTGCCAGCAGCTTCGGGGGAGCCAGGGAGACCCAGTACTTC. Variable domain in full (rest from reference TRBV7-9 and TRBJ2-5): DTGVSQNPRHKITKRGQNVTFRCDPISEHNRLYWYRQTLGQGPEFLTYFQNEAQLEKSRLLSDRFSAERPKGSFSTLEIQRTEQGDSAMYLCASSFGGARETQYFGPGTRLLVL.

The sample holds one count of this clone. This CDR3 reads CASSSGSQPDTQYF. The CDR3 bases are TGTGCCAGCAGCTCCGGCAGTCAACCAGATACGCAGTATTTT. This chain links TRBV7-2 with TRBJ2-3; no definite D call. V lost 4 bases to trimming and J lost 4 bases, with 12 bases between them. The length of the CDR3 is 14 residues. Germline CDR1 is SGHTA and CDR2 is FQGNSA.

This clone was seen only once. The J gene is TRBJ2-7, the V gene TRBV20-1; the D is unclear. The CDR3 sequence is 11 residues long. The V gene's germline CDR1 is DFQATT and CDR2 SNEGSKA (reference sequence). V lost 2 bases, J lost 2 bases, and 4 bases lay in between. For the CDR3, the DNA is TGCAGTGCTAGATGGACCTACGAGCAGTACTTC. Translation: CSARWTYEQYF.

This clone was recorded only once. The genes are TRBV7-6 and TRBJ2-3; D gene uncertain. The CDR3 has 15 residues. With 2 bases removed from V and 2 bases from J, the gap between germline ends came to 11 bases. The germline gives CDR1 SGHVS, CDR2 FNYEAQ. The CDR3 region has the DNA TGTGCCAGCAGCTTATCTCTGGCAGTCACAGATACGCAGTATTTT. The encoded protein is CASSLSLAVTDTQYF.

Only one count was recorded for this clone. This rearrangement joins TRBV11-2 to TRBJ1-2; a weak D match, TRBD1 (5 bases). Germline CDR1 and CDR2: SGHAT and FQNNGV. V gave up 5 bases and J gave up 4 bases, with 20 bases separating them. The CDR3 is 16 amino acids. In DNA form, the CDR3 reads TGTGCCAGCAGCCCCGACGGGGACGGAGAATTCTATGGCTACACCTTC. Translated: CASSPDGDGEFYGYTF.

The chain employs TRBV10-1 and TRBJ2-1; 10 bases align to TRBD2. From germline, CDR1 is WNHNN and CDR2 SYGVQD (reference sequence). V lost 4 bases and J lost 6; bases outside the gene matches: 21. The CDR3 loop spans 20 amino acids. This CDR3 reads CASSAALAGELSEKTNEQFF. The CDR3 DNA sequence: TGCGCCAGCAGTGCCGCTCTAGCGGGAGAGCTGTCAGAAAAGACCAATGAGCAGTTCTTC.

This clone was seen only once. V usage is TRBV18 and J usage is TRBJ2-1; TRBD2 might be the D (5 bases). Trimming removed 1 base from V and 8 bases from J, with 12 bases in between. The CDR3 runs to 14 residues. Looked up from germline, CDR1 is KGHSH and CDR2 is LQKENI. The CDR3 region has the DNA TGTGCCAGCTCACCACTAGCGATCTTCGATGAGCAGTTCTTC. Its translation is CASSPLAIFDEQFF.

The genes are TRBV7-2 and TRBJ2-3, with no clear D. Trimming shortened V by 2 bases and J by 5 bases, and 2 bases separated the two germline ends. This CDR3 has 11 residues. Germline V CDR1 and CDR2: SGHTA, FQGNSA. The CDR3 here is CASSLKDTQYF. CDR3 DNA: TGTGCCAGCAGCTTAAAAGATACGCAGTATTTT.

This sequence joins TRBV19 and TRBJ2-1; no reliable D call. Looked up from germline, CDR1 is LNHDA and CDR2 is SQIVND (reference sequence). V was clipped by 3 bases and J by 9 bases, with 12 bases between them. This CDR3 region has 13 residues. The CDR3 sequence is CASSMVGFSEQFF. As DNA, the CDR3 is TGTGCCAGTAGTATGGTTGGCTTCAGTGAGCAGTTCTTC.

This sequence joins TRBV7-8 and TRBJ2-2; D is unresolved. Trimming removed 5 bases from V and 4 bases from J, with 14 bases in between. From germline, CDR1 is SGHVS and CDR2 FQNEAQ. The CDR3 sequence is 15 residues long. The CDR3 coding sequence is TGTGCCAGCAGCGATAAAATCGGGTCCACCGGGGAGCTGTTTTTT. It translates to CASSDKIGSTGELFF.

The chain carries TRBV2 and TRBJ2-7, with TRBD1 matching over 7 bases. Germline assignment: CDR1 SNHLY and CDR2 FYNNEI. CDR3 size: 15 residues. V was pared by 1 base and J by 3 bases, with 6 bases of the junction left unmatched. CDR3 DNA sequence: TGTGCCAGCAGTGAAGGCCCGACAGGGATCTACGAGCAGTACTTC. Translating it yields CASSEGPTGIYEQYF. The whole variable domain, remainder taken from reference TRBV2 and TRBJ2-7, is EPEVTQTPSHQVTQMGQEVILRCVPISNHLYFYWYRQILGQKVEFLVSFYNNEISEKSEIFDDQFSVERPDGSNFTLKIRSTKLEDSAMYFCASSEGPTGIYEQYFGPGTRLTVT.

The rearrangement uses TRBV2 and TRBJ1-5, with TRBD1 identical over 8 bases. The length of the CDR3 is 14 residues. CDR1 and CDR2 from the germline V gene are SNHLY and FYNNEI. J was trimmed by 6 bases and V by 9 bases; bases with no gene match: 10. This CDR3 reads CASHRDRGSQPQHF. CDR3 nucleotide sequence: TGTGCCAGTCACCGTGACAGGGGCAGTCAGCCCCAGCATTTT.

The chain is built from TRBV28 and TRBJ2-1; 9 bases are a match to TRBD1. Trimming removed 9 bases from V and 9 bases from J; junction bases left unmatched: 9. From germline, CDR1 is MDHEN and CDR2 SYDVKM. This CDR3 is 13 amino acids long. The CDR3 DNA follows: TGTGCCAGTCTACCGGGACAGGGTAGTGAGCAGTTCTTC. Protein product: CASLPGQGSEQFF. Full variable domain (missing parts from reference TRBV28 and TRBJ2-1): DVKVTQSSRYLVKRTGEKVFLECVQDMDHENMFWYRQDPGLGLRLIYFSYDVKMKEKGDIPEGYSVSREKKERFSLILESASTNQTSMYLCASLPGQGSEQFFGPGTRLTVL.

CDR3 nucleotide sequence: TGTGCCAGCAGCACGGGACACTTCTACACTGAAGCTTTCTTT. Translation gives CASSTGHFYTEAFF. The rearrangement links TRBV5-4 to TRBJ1-1; D possibly corresponds to TRBD1 (6 bases). Trimming cost V 4 bases and J 3 bases, with 13 bases left between them. This CDR3 has 14 amino acids. Germline V gene data show CDR1 as SGHNT and CDR2 as YYREEE (reference sequence).

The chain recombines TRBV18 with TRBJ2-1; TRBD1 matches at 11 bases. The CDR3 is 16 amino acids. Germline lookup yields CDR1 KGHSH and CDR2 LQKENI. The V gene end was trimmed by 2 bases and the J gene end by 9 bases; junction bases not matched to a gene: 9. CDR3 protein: CASSPFGTGGEVEQFF. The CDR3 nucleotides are TGTGCCAGCTCACCATTCGGGACAGGGGGTGAGGTTGAGCAGTTCTTC.

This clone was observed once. CDR3 protein: CASSADAYGAHNEQFF. DNA of the CDR3: TGTGCCAGCAGTGCCGATGCTTATGGGGCACACAATGAGCAGTTCTTC. The chain links TRBV6-1 to TRBJ2-1; a weak D match, TRBD1 (5 bases). V dropped 4 bases and J dropped 5 bases, with 18 bases sitting between them. The CDR3 spans 16 residues. Germline CDR1 MNHNS, CDR2 SASEGT.

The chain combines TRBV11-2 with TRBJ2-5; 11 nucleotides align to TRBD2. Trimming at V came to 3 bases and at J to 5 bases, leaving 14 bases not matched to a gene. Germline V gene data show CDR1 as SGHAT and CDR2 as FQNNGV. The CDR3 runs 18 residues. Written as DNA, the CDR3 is TGTGCCAGCAGCTTGGATAGCGGGAGGGCCTCCGGGGCTGAGACCCAGTACTTC. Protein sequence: CASSLDSGRASGAETQYF.

Written as DNA, the CDR3 is TGTGCCAGCAGCTTTACAGGGTGGTTACACTATGGCTACACCTTC. The encoded protein is CASSFTGWLHYGYTF. This chain uses TRBV12-1 with TRBJ1-2; the table's D call TRBD1 went unverified against the DNA. TRBV12-1 is flagged as a pseudogene. CDR3 length: 15 residues.

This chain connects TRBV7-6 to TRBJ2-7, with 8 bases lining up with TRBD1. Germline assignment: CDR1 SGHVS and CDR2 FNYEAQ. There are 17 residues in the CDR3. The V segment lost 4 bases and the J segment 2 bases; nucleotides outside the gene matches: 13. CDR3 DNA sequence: TGTGCCAGCAGCTCCCAGCTACAGGGGGTAGGCGCCTACGAGCAGTACTTC. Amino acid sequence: CASSSQLQGVGAYEQYF. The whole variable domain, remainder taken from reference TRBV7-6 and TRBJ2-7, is GAGVSQSPRYKVTKRGQDVALRCDPISGHVSLYWYRQALGQGPEFLTYFNYEAQQDKSGLPNDRFSAERPEGSISTLTIQRTEQRDSAMYRCASSSQLQGVGAYEQYFGPGTRLTVT.

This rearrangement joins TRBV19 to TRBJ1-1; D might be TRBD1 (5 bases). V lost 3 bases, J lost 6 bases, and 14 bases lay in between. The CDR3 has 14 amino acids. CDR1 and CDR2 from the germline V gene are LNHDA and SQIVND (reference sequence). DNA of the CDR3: TGTGCCAGTAGTATGCAAAACCAGGGAGCTGAAGCTTTCTTT. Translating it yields CASSMQNQGAEAFF.

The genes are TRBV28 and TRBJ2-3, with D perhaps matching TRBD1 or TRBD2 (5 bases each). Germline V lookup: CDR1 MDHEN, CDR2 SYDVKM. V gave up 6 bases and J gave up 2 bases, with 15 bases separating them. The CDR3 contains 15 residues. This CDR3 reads CASRLPGPNTDTQYF. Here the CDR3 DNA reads TGTGCCAGCAGATTACCGGGACCCAACACAGATACGCAGTATTTT.

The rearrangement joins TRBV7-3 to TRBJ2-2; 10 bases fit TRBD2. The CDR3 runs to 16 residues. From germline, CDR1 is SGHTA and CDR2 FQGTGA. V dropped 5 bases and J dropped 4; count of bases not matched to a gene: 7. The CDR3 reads CASSLISGRGTGELFF. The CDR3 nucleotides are TGTGCCAGCAGCCTTATCAGCGGGAGGGGCACCGGGGAGCTGTTTTTT.

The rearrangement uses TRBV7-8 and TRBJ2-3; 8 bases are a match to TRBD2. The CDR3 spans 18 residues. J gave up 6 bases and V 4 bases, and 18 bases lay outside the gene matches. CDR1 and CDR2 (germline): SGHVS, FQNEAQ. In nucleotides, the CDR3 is TGTGCCAGCAGCTCCTCGTTTCGGGGAGCGGGAGTATGGGATACGCAGTATTTT. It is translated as CASSSSFRGAGVWDTQYF.

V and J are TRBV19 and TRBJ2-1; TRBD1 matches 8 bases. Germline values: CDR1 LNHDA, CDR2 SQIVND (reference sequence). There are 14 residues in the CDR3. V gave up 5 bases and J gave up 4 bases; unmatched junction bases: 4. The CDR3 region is CASSPRGPYNEQFF. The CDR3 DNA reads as TGTGCCAGTAGTCCCAGGGGGCCGTACAATGAGCAGTTCTTC. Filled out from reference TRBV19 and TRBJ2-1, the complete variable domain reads DGGITQSPKYLFRKEGQNVTLSCEQNLNHDAMYWYRQDPGQGLRLIYYSQIVNDFQKGDIAEGYSVSREKKESFPLTVTSAQKNPTAFYLCASSPRGPYNEQFFGPGTRLTVL.

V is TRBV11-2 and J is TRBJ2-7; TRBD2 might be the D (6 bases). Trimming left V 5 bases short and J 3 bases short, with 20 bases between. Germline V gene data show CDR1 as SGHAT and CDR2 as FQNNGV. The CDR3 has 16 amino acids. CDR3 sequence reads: CASSPRPREPHYEQYF. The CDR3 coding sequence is TGTGCCAGCAGCCCGAGGCCGCGGGAACCGCACTACGAGCAGTACTTC.

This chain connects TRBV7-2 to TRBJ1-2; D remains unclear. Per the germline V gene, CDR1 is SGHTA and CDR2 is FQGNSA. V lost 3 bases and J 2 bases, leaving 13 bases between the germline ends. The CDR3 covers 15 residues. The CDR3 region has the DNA TGTGCCAGCAGCTTTAAGGGAGACGCCAACTATGGCTACACCTTC. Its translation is CASSFKGDANYGYTF.

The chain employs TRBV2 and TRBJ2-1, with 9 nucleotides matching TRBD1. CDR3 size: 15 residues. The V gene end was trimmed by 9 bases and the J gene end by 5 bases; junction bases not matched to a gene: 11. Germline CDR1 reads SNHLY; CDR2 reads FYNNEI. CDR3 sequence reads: CASAWRTGVNNEQFF. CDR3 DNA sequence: TGTGCCAGTGCTTGGAGGACAGGGGTGAACAATGAGCAGTTCTTC.

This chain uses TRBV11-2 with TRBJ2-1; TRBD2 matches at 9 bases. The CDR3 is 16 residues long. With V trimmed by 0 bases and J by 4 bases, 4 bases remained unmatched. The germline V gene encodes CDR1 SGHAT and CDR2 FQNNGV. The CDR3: CASSLDRLAGYNEQFF. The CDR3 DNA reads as TGTGCCAGCAGCTTAGATCGCCTAGCGGGATACAATGAGCAGTTCTTC.

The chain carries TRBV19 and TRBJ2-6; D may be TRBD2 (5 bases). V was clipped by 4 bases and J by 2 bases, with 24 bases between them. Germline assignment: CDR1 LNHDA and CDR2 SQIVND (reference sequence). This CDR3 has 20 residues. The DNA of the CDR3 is TGTGCCAGTAGTACCGACCCCCCCTTAAATTACGGGGCTGGGGCCAACGTCCTGACTTTC. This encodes CASSTDPPLNYGAGANVLTF. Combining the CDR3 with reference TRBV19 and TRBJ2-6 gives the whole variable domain DGGITQSPKYLFRKEGQNVTLSCEQNLNHDAMYWYRQDPGQGLRLIYYSQIVNDFQKGDIAEGYSVSREKKESFPLTVTSAQKNPTAFYLCASSTDPPLNYGAGANVLTFGAGSRLTVL.

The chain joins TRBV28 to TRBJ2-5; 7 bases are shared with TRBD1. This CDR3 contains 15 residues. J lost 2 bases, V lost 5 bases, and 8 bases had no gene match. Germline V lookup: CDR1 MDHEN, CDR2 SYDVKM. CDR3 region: CASSSPTGPQETQYF. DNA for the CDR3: TGTGCCAGCAGTAGCCCGACAGGGCCGCAAGAGACCCAGTACTTC.